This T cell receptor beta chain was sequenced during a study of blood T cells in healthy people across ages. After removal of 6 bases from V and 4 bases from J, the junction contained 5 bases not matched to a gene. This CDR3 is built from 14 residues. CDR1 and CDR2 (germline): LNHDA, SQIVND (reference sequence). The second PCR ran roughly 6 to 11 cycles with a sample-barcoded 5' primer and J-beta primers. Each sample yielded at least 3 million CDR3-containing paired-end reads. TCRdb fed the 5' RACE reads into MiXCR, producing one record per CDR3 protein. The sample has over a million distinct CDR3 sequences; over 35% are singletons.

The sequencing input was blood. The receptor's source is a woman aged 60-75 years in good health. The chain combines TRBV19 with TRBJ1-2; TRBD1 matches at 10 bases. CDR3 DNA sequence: TGTGCCAGTAGGCCGGGACAGGGGTCCTATGGCTACACCTTC. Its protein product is CASRPGQGSYGYTF.